This T cell receptor beta chain was identified in a study of Ad26.COV2.S vaccination and SARS-CoV-2 variants. About the research overall: In the study, Ad26.COV2.S was injected intramuscularly once, or twice 56 days apart.

With regard to this clone: No antigen is known for it.

The V gene's germline CDR1 is SGHTA and CDR2 FQGNSA. The CDR3 covers 16 residues. V dropped 4 bases and J dropped 0 bases, with 14 bases sitting between them. Here immunoSEQ multiplex PCR was the method, and the copy in TCRdb shows in-frame clones only, minus some. The sample shows 440,000 or so clones, roughly 87% of them seen only once. Regarding the study as a whole: Vaccine and placebo recipients had comparable breadth of non-spike TCRs.

The sample's treatment: 15 to 20 received Ad26.COV2.S at low or high dose, single or two shots; 5 received placebo; per-sample allocation not given. It was on day 63 after the first vaccine or placebo injection that samples were taken. It was an adult aged 18-55 years in Boston who was the donor. The chain has TRBV7-2 and TRBJ2-3; the D gene is possibly TRBD2 (6 bases). Sequences were derived from peripheral blood, sampled in a trial of Ad26.COV2.S vaccine versus placebo. This receptor was taken from a person between 18 and 65 years old who received the Ad26.COV2.S COVID-19 vaccine or a placebo. The CDR3 loop reads CASSYARDWSTDTQYF. CDR3 DNA sequence: TGTGCCAGCAGCTATGCAAGGGACTGGAGCACAGATACGCAGTATTTT.